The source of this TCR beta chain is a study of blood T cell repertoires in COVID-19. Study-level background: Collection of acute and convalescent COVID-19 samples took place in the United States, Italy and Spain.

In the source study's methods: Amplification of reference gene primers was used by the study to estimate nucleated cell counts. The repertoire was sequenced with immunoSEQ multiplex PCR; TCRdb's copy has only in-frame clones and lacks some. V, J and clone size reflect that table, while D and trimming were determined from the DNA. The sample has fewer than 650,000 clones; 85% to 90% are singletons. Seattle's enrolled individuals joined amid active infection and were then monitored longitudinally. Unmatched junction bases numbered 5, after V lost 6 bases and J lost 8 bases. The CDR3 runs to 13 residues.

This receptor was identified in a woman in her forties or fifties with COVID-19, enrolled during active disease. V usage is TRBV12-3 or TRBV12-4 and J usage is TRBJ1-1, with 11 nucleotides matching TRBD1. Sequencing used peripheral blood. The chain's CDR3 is CASSYGQGAEAFF. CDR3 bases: TGTGCCAGCAGCTATGGACAGGGGGCAGAAGCTTTCTTT.